This T cell receptor (beta chain) was recovered during a study of post-analysis software for immune sequencing data (dated by TCRdb to about 2015). Some background on the complete study: Recorded disease courses included relapsing-remitting, secondary progressive and progressive-relapsing multiple sclerosis, with some patients lacking subtype annotation. Patient repertoires were compared against about a dozen previously published healthy control repertoires from donors aged 6 to 25 years. A subset of samples was prepared in parallel using single-end sample barcoding, then pooled and co-amplified after Illumina adapter ligation. Study-wide findings and limitations: When samples were clustered directly using the F measure, samples prepared in the same batch co-clustered strongly, which prompted a batch-effect correction. A few TRBV segments, including TRBV5-6, TRBV5-1 and TRBV20-1, were significantly more frequent in patients than controls. The control group was slightly older than the multiple sclerosis patient group. Significantly lower normalized Chao1 diversity was found in multiple sclerosis patients than in controls, suggesting substantial peripheral T-cell clonal expansion.

The library was built by means of PCR. TCRdb records Illumina HiSeq 2500 as the sequencer. To reduce PCR and sequencing biases, unique molecular identifiers were built into the TCR beta cDNA libraries. Roughly 500,000 cDNA molecules were obtained for every 1 to 10 million input T cells, so each molecule roughly corresponded to one T cell. The same protocol used for the earlier healthy control dataset was applied to prepare and sequence the patient libraries. Within a given batch, samples were prepared together, multiplexed and sequenced on the same HiSeq lane. The authors' analysis ran thus. MIGEC handled the raw barcoded reads, throwing out single-read molecular identifier groups before consensus assembly and CDR3 extraction. Clonotype tables were post-analysed with VDJtools, normalizing diversity by down-sampling all datasets to the smallest sample size. To correct batch-related cross-sample contamination, repertoire overlap clustering matched CDR3 amino acid sequences but not nucleotide sequences. TCRdb applied fastp at Q25 and MiXCR to the public reads, then kept only in-frame beta chains. CDR3 protein sequences are deduplicated, and each keeps its most common genes and DNA. TCRdb's processing, not the study's, gives the V and J calls here. The sample yields 350,000 to 450,000 distinct CDR3 sequences; approximately 38% were counted once. About an eighth of the sample belongs to the ten largest clones.

To demonstrate the VDJtools post-analysis software, the study profiled TCR beta repertoires from the peripheral blood of about a dozen young patients with multiple sclerosis. The patients with multiple sclerosis were children and adolescents between roughly 6 and 17 years of age. The germline V gene (reference sequence) supplies CDR1 MNHNY and CDR2 SVGAGI. The CDR3 covers 12 residues, taking in both the cysteine and the phenylalanine. Only CDR3 DNA remains: 36 bases, in frame from the first base. The V and J ends are trimmed by 8 bases and 6 bases, leaving 11 bases between them. Turning to this clonotype: No cognate antigen has been identified for it. No much larger clonotype is one base removed from it; base qualities were not supplied.

The material sequenced was blood. This receptor was taken from a girl aged 10 to 17 with multiple sclerosis. Rearrangement joined TRBV6-6 to TRBJ1-5; a tentative D match to TRBD1 spans 5 bases. The nucleotide sequence reads as follows: TGTGCCAGCGGGGGGGATGGTCAGCCCCAGCATTTT. The resulting protein is CASGGDGQPQHF.